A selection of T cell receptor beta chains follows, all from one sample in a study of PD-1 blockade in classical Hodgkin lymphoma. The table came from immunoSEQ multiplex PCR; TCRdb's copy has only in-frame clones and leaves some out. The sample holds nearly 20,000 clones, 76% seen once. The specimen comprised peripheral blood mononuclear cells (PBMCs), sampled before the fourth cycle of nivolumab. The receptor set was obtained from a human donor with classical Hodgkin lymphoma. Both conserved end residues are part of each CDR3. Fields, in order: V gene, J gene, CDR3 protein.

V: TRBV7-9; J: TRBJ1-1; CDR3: CASSFLREIPTEAFF
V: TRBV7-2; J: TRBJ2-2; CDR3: CASSLTGSSGELFF
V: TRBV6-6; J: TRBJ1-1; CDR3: CASSYGRVGEAFF
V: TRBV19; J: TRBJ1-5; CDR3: CASSIAPGGGAGNQPQHF
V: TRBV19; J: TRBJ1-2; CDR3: CASSIGEHYGYTF
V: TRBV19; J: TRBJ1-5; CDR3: CASRQVNNQPQHF
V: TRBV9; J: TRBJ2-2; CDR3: CASSVGGLSNTGELFF
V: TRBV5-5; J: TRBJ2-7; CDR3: CASSFGSFYEQYF
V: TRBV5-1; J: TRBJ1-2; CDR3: CASSAPGQGSGYTF
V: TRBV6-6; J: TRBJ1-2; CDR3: CATSGGPANYGYTF
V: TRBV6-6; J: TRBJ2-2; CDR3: CASRSNTGELFF
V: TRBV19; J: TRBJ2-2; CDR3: CASRGLAGTGELFF
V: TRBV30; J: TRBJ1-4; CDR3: CAWDTDNEKLFF
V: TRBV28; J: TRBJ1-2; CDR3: CASSLEGSLTYGYTF
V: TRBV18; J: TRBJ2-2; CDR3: CASSRDGNTGELFF
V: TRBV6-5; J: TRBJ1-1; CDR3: CASSYTPLTKTEAFF